Reported below is one T cell receptor beta chain. This clonotype occurred many times. The specificity of this receptor is unknown. No qualities accompany the bases; no much larger clone lies one base away. The record originates from a study of T cells in Graves' hyperthyroidism and ophthalmopathy (dated by TCRdb to the late 2010s). With respect to the entire study: Peripheral blood was collected at initial diagnosis, before any treatment. In more than 5 Graves' hyperthyroidism patients, the study also compared T-cell repertoires from thyroid tissue with T-cell repertoires from blood. After sampling, hyperthyroidism patients received methimazole starting at 30 mg daily, and ophthalmopathy patients received high-dose intravenous methylprednisolone. According to the paper, TCR Vbeta CDR3 sequencing was carried out on approximately 140 peripheral blood samples, which came from approximately 41 ophthalmopathy, approximately 72 hyperthyroidism and about 17 progressor patients. Prospective prediction of ophthalmopathy was tested in an independent validation cohort consisting of 18 hyperthyroidism patients and approximately 16 patients who later progressed to ophthalmopathy. For training and testing, the roughly 97 patients in the discovery cohort were randomly divided in a 7:3 ratio. A discovery cohort of 95 to 100 patients, roughly 40 with Graves' ophthalmopathy and roughly 59 with stable Graves' hyperthyroidism, was used to find distinguishing TCR V-J signatures. General findings and caveats noted by the study authors: Most expanded thyroid clonotypes (frequency above 0.001) were also found in blood, which suggests that blood repertoires may mirror thyroid immune responses. No statistical method was used to fix the sample size in advance, and group allocation was not hidden from the investigators. Ophthalmopathy was separated from stable hyperthyroidism by a 13 V-J signature model, with around 88% sensitivity and about 84% specificity obtained in cross-validation and 80%/75% obtained in testing. In validation, the model predicted progression to ophthalmopathy with approximately 71% sensitivity and approximately 78% specificity, a median of about 6.7 months before onset.

For CDR1 and CDR2, the germline V gene lists MDHEN and SYDVKM. The CDR3 goes from the cysteine to the phenylalanine over 16 residues. The read is trimmed to its CDR3 DNA, 48 bases read in frame from base 1. Trimming costs V 1 base and J 1 base, and their ends lie 13 bases apart. TCR beta CDR3 regions were amplified from RNA transcripts. For the first round of RT-PCR on the TCR CDR3, the HTBI primer set was used together with the Qiagen OneStep RT-PCR kit. A second multiplex PCR round built the libraries, followed by size selection and purification. The libraries were sequenced on an Illumina HiSeq2000 using paired-end 100 bp reads. The source study handled its data this way. SOAPnuke was used to process the raw data, throwing out any read that contained adapters or uncalled bases, had a mean Phred below 15, or lacked an exact constant-primer or identifier match. COPE v1.2.5 was used to merge high-quality paired reads, and clonotypes were defined as unique nucleotide sequences. MiTCR v1.1 was used to align the clonotypes against IMGT TRBV, TRBD and TRBJ reference segments. The analysis included only V-J combinations with a frequency above 0.0001, which together covered approximately 99% of the repertoires. The TCS score was defined as F50 (clonal expansion) divided by E x V (chaos), with BLOSUM62-based TCRdist calculated between CDR3 peptides within each V-J. Welch's t-statistics and random forest reduced roughly 500 V-J features to 13, which were used in a naive Bayes classifier (R e1071). TCRdb's own reprocessing of the public reads used fastp at Q25 and MiXCR and kept productive beta chains. Merged by CDR3 protein, the rows form single entries marked with the most common genes and DNA. The V and J calls and clone size come from TCRdb's table, not from the authors' own analysis. A total of approximately 530,000 distinct CDR3 sequences appear in this sample, roughly a sixth of them only once. 15% to 20% of the sample comes from the top ten.

A patient counted as having stable Graves' hyperthyroidism if no progression to ophthalmopathy occurred over 18 months of follow-up. Hyperthyroidism patients were aged 18 to 65 years and newly diagnosed, with disease duration of less than 2 months. The study excluded patients with uncontrolled infections, other autoimmune diseases, pregnancy or lactation. Clinical symptoms, serum thyroxine and TRAb, thyroid ultrasound, and orbital computed tomography formed the basis for the diagnoses. PBMCs were separated from approximately 9.9 ml of fresh peripheral blood using Ficoll-Paque density gradient centrifugation. Total RNA was extracted using Trizol reagent, and RNA quality was assessed on an Agilent 2100 Bioanalyzer.

What was sequenced was blood. The sequence was collected from a young woman with Graves' hyperthyroidism. The sequence joins TRBV28 to TRBJ1-1, with the D gene too uncertain to name. The nucleotides read TGTGCCAGCAGTTTATACCCTAGAAGGCCGAACACTGAAGCTTTCTTT. Its product reads: CASSLYPRRPNTEAFF.